What follows are 27 T cell receptor beta chains derived from one specimen sequenced in a study of T-cell reconstitution after alpha-beta-depleted transplantation in children. For TCRbeta, the library was prepared with unique molecular identifiers. TCRdb analysed the PCR reads with MiXCR anew, one entry per CDR3 protein. Among roughly 790,000 distinct CDR3 sequences listed, 16% were seen once. Source: PBMCs, mostly from graft donor cells, taken 360 days after TCRalphabeta/CD19-depleted stem cell transplant. These TCRs come from a male patient younger than 18 who had a stem cell transplant for acute lymphoblastic leukemia, so the T cells may come from the graft donor.

The V and J genes are TRBV3-1 and TRBJ2-5, with TRBD2 as a possible D gene (5 bases). Trimming removed 0 bases at V and 0 bases at J, with 11 bases between. Germline V gene lookup returns CDR1 LGHDT and CDR2 YNNKEL (reference sequence). The CDR3 loop spans 16 amino acids. CDR3 sequence reads: CASSQEASSNQETQYF. CDR3 nucleotides: TGTGCCAGCAGCCAAGAAGCTAGCTCCAACCAAGAGACCCAGTACTTC.

A few counts support this clonotype. The V call is TRBV20-1, the J call TRBJ2-1; 12 bases are shared with TRBD2. Trimming removed 0 bases from V and 10 bases from J; junction bases left unmatched: 4. This CDR3 spans 14 amino acids. Germline V lookup: CDR1 DFQATT, CDR2 SNEGSKA (reference sequence). The chain's CDR3 is CSARETTSGREQFF. The CDR3 coding sequence is TGCAGTGCTAGAGAAACGACTAGCGGGAGAGAGCAGTTCTTC.

This sequence joins TRBV11-2 and TRBJ2-1; D is undetermined. Germline CDR1 SGHAT, CDR2 FQNNGV. The CDR3 spans 16 residues. V dropped 5 bases and J dropped 3 bases, with 17 bases sitting between them. In nucleotides, the CDR3 is TGTGCCAGCAGCCCTCCTGGCAGGCGTGACTACAATGAGCAGTTCTTC. Amino acids: CASSPPGRRDYNEQFF.

This clonotype was counted only a few times. The CDR3 reads CASSFFANQPQHF. The CDR3 DNA reads TGTGCCAGCAGTTTTTTCGCTAATCAGCCCCAGCATTTT. The chain couples TRBV12-3 or TRBV12-4 to TRBJ1-5; D not resolved. The germline V and J ends were trimmed by 3 bases and 4 bases, with 7 bases remaining between them. The CDR3 runs to 13 residues.

This clonotype was seen a handful of times. This sequence joins TRBV3-1 and TRBJ2-3; 10 bases match TRBD2. Germline loops: CDR1 LGHDT, CDR2 YNNKEL (reference sequence). The CDR3 is 16 amino acids. Trimming removed 4 bases from V and 3 bases from J; junction bases left unmatched: 7. CDR3 sequence reads: CASSLYGTSATDTQYF. The CDR3 nucleotides are TGTGCCAGCAGCCTATACGGGACTAGCGCAACAGATACGCAGTATTTT.

V gene TRBV20-1 combines with J gene TRBJ2-1; TRBD2 agrees at 8 bases. Germline CDR1 is DFQATT and CDR2 is SNEGSKA (reference sequence). V shed 0 bases and J 9 bases; nucleotides not matched to a gene: 10. The CDR3 length is 15 residues. The CDR3 spells CSARDTARGVGEQFF. In nucleotides, the CDR3 is TGCAGTGCTAGAGATACGGCGCGGGGGGTGGGTGAGCAGTTCTTC.

V usage is TRBV7-3 and J usage is TRBJ2-3, with a weak D call TRBD2 (5 bases). The CDR3 extends over 16 amino acids. Germline lookup yields CDR1 SGHTA and CDR2 FQGTGA. The ends were cut back, 2 bases at V and 0 bases at J, with 12 bases in the middle. The CDR3 here is CASSLRGPGSTDTQYF. In nucleotides, the CDR3 is TGTGCCAGCAGCTTACGCGGACCGGGAAGCACAGATACGCAGTATTTT.

The CDR3 DNA sequence: TGTGCCAGCAGCTTAAGGATCACAGATACGCAGTATTTT. Its translation: CASSLRITDTQYF. The chain combines TRBV7-3 with TRBJ2-3, with D hard to call. The V end lost 1 base, the J end lost 2 bases, and 4 bases lay between the germline ends. CDR1 and CDR2 from the germline V gene are SGHTA and FQGTGA. CDR3 size: 13 residues.

This clonotype turned up a few times. The chain couples TRBV20-1 to TRBJ2-2, with 7 bases identical to TRBD1. J gave up 4 bases and V 3 bases, and 8 bases lay outside the gene matches. Germline V gene data show CDR1 as DFQATT and CDR2 as SNEGSKA (reference sequence). The CDR3 covers 15 residues. The CDR3 DNA reads TGCAGTGCTAGGGTCGACAGGGTCTTCACCGGGGAGCTGTTTTTT. It translates to CSARVDRVFTGELFF.

This clonotype was detected many times. The chain is built from TRBV9 and TRBJ2-1; TRBD2 agrees at 7 bases. Trimming removed 2 bases from V and 4 bases from J; junction bases left unmatched: 6. CDR3 length: 15 residues. Looked up from germline, CDR1 is SGDLS and CDR2 is YYNGEE. CDR3 in DNA: TGTGCCAGCAGCGTCCCTAGCGGTCCTTACAATGAGCAGTTCTTC. Amino acids: CASSVPSGPYNEQFF.

This clonotype has just a few counts. The V and J genes are TRBV11-2 and TRBJ2-7; no clear D. Trimming stripped 6 bases from V and 1 base from J, with 13 bases between. The CDR3 consists of 14 residues. Germline V lookup: CDR1 SGHAT, CDR2 FQNNGV. The CDR3, as DNA: TGTGCCAGCAGTTACGGCTGGGGATCCTACGAGCAGTACTTC. It translates to CASSYGWGSYEQYF.

This clonotype was counted only a few times. The chain links TRBV15 to TRBJ2-7; D may be TRBD1 (5 bases). Trimming pared 1 base from V and 9 bases from J, leaving 13 bases between. This CDR3 region has 13 residues. Looked up from germline, CDR1 is LNHNV and CDR2 is YYDKDF (reference sequence). CDR3: CATSRAQVSRQYF. The CDR3, as DNA: TGTGCCACCAGCAGAGCACAGGTTTCTCGGCAGTACTTC.

The CDR3 region is CASSQERVDTQYF. In DNA form, the CDR3 reads TGTGCCAGCAGCCAAGAGAGGGTGGACACGCAGTATTTT. The chain combines TRBV4-2 with TRBJ2-3, with D tentatively TRBD2 (5 bases). Germline V gene lookup returns CDR1 LGHNA and CDR2 YNFKEQ. This CDR3 is built from 13 residues. The V and J ends lost 0 bases and 9 bases respectively, with 10 bases between them.

This clonotype was counted a few times. The chain is built from TRBV29-1 and TRBJ2-1; D is unclear. Germline V lookup: CDR1 SQVTM, CDR2 ANQGSEA. This CDR3 is 14 amino acids long. Deletions cut 0 bases from V and 6 bases from J, with 12 bases between. CDR3 protein: CSVEDGGPGNEQFF. In DNA form, the CDR3 reads TGCAGCGTTGAAGATGGCGGCCCGGGCAATGAGCAGTTCTTC.

This CDR3 reads CASSVAPRLADEQYF. As DNA, the CDR3 is TGTGCCAGCAGCGTAGCCCCCCGGCTAGCAGACGAGCAGTACTTC. J is TRBJ2-7 and V is TRBV9, with TRBD2 as a possible D gene (5 bases). Between the trimmed V and J ends, which lost 0 bases and 5 bases, there was a span of 15 bases. The germline V gene encodes CDR1 SGDLS and CDR2 YYNGEE. The CDR3 runs to 15 residues.

In its sample, this clonotype was seen a few times. J is TRBJ2-2 and V is TRBV5-1; 9 nucleotides line up with TRBD1. The V gene's germline CDR1 is SGHRS and CDR2 YFSETQ. The CDR3 has 17 residues. The V gene end was trimmed by 4 bases and the J gene end by 5 bases; junction bases not matched to a gene: 12. The CDR3 sequence is CASSHIVGTGKTGELFF. The DNA of the CDR3 is TGCGCCAGCAGCCACATCGTAGGGACAGGGAAAACCGGGGAGCTGTTTTTT. Using reference TRBV5-1 and TRBJ2-2 for the parts outside the CDR3, the full variable domain is KAGVTQTPRYLIKTRGQQVTLSCSPISGHRSVSWYQQTPGQGLQFLFEYFSETQRNKGNFPGRFSGRQFSNSRSEMNVSTLELGDSALYLCASSHIVGTGKTGELFFGEGSRLTVL.

This clonotype was seen once. The chain uses TRBV4-1 and TRBJ1-4; 11 positions match TRBD1. Per the germline V gene, CDR1 is MGHRA and CDR2 is YSYEKL. The CDR3 is 14 amino acids. V was pared by 3 bases and J by 12 bases, with 6 bases of the junction left unmatched. The CDR3 protein is CASSHGTGGLELFF. CDR3 nucleotides: TGCGCCAGCAGCCACGGGACAGGGGGTTTGGAACTGTTTTTT.

The V and J genes are TRBV4-2 and TRBJ2-2; 7 bases are shared with TRBD1. The CDR3 is 16 amino acids. From germline, CDR1 is LGHNA and CDR2 YNFKEQ. J lost 7 bases, V lost 3 bases, and 11 bases had no gene match. CDR3 bases: TGTGCCAGCAGCCATTCCTGGACAGGTTCGATCGGGGAGCTGTTTTTT. Amino acids: CASSHSWTGSIGELFF.

In its sample, this clonotype was seen a few times. The chain joins TRBV6-1 to TRBJ1-5; 10 nucleotides match TRBD1. V lost 4 bases and J lost 5; bases outside the gene matches: 5. This CDR3 contains 15 residues. The V gene's germline CDR1 is MNHNS and CDR2 SASEGT. CDR3 sequence reads: CASSGGTGVYQPQHF. The CDR3 DNA sequence: TGTGCCAGCAGTGGGGGGACAGGGGTTTATCAGCCCCAGCATTTT.

This chain links TRBV4-1 with TRBJ2-7, with 10 bases that match TRBD2. Germline V gene lookup returns CDR1 MGHRA and CDR2 YSYEKL. This CDR3 spans 19 amino acids. V lost 4 bases, J lost 4 bases, and 19 bases stayed unmatched. DNA of the CDR3: TGCGCCAGCAGCCCCATTCTCTCCGGGACTAGCGAGAGGGATTACGAGCAGTACTTC. Translation gives CASSPILSGTSERDYEQYF.

This clonotype has more than one count but fewer than ten. The chain couples TRBV11-2 to TRBJ2-1; TRBD1 is a possible D gene (5 bases). Germline V lookup: CDR1 SGHAT, CDR2 FQNNGV. The V gene lost 0 bases and the J gene lost 1 base, with 13 bases spanning the gap. There are 17 residues in the CDR3. The DNA of the CDR3 is TGTGCCAGCAGCTTAGATGGGGCGGAGTGGTCCTACAATGAGCAGTTCTTC. It specifies CASSLDGAEWSYNEQFF.

This clonotype has just a few counts. The chain links TRBV20-1 to TRBJ2-4; D possibly corresponds to TRBD2 (5 bases). V was shortened by 3 bases and J by 6 bases, with 15 bases between the two germline ends. CDR1 DFQATT and CDR2 SNEGSKA come from the germline V gene (reference sequence). This CDR3 comprises 14 residues. DNA of the CDR3: TGCAGTGCTAGGGAGGTGGCCATAGGAAACATTCAGTACTTC. Translation: CSAREVAIGNIQYF.

The genes are TRBV20-1 and TRBJ2-3, with 11 bases that match TRBD1. The ends lost 6 bases at V and 4 bases at J; junction bases unmatched: 6. Germline-derived CDR1 and CDR2 are DFQATT and SNEGSKA (reference sequence). The CDR3 spans 14 residues. Here the CDR3 DNA reads TGCAGTGCCGAAGGACAGGGGGCCTCAGATACGCAGTATTTT. Its protein is CSAEGQGASDTQYF.

This chain uses TRBV3-1 with TRBJ2-3; a possible D gene is TRBD1 (5 bases). This CDR3 spans 19 amino acids. Germline V gene data show CDR1 as LGHDT and CDR2 as YNNKEL (reference sequence). V was trimmed by 4 bases and J by 2 bases, leaving 25 bases between them. The CDR3 loop is CASSRPVAPWGLTTDTQYF. The DNA of the CDR3 is TGTGCCAGCAGCCGCCCCGTTGCGCCCTGGGGCCTGACCACAGATACGCAGTATTTT.

The rearrangement uses TRBV4-1 and TRBJ2-3; possibly TRBD2 for D (5 bases). Trimming took off 1 base at V and 2 bases at J, with 10 bases between the two ends. The CDR3 consists of 15 residues. CDR1 and CDR2 (germline): MGHRA, YSYEKL. Written as DNA, the CDR3 is TGCGCCAGCAGCCAAGGGACTTCACACACAGATACGCAGTATTTT. Residues: CASSQGTSHTDTQYF.

The chain has TRBV10-3 and TRBJ2-3; D is unresolved. In germline, CDR1 is ENHRY, CDR2 SYGVKD. This CDR3 region has 12 residues. The V end was cut by 3 bases, the J end by 5 bases, with 6 bases between. In DNA, the CDR3 is TGTGCCATCAGTGAAGGCGGAGATACGCAGTATTTT. Translated: CAISEGGDTQYF.

V is TRBV20-1 and J is TRBJ2-2; D remains ambiguous. Germline lookup yields CDR1 DFQATT and CDR2 SNEGSKA (reference sequence). This CDR3 has 13 amino acids. Trimming removed 6 bases from V and 2 bases from J, with 10 bases in between. In DNA, the CDR3 is TGCAGTGCCAGACCTTTCAACACCGGGGAGCTGTTTTTT. The encoded protein is CSARPFNTGELFF.